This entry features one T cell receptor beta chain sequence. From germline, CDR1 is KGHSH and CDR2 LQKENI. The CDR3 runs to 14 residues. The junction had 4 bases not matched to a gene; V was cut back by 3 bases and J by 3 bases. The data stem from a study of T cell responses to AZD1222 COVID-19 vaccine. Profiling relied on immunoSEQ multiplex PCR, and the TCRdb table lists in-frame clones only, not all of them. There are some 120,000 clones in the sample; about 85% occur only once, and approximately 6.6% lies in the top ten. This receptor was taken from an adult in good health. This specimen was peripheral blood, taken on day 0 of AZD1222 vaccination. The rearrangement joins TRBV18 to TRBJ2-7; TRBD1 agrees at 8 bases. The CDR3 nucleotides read TGTGCCAGCTCACCCCGGACAGGGAACTACGAGCAGTACTTC. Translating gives CASSPRTGNYEQYF.